The 30 T cell receptor beta chains given below trace back to one sample, sequenced in a study of brain T cells in children with intractable seizures. Time point specified: blood from clinic visit 5 months post-surgery; TSC patient then seizure free. Sequencing was performed with immunoSEQ multiplex PCR; in TCRdb, only in-frame clones are kept and a portion is missing. The table lists approximately 330,000 clones, over 90% of them singletons, with around 6% in the top ten. Sequencing used peripheral blood, obtained roughly 5 months after surgery. The receptors stem from a boy under two years old with tuberous sclerosis and intractable seizures.

V and J are TRBV7-9 and TRBJ2-1; 8 bases line up with TRBD1. This CDR3 contains 16 residues. Germline CDR1 is SEHNR and CDR2 is FQNEAQ (reference sequence). V was pared by 2 bases and J by 4 bases, with 7 bases of the junction left unmatched. The CDR3 loop reads CASSLRPGGVYNEQFF. As DNA, the CDR3 is TGTGCCAGCAGCTTACGTCCAGGGGGCGTTTACAATGAGCAGTTCTTC.

DNA for the CDR3: TGTGCCAGCACCGAAGGGGGCACTGGAAACACCATATATTTT. This encodes CASTEGGTGNTIYF. The chain is built from TRBV7-9 and TRBJ1-3, with 7 positions matching TRBD1. Germline CDR1 is SEHNR and CDR2 is FQNEAQ (reference sequence). With 7 bases clipped from V and 2 bases from J, the junction kept 5 bases outside the gene matches. CDR3 length: 14 amino acids.

The count of this clone is one. The J gene is TRBJ2-1, the V gene TRBV7-5; the table's D call TRBD2 went unverified against the DNA. TRBV7-5 is designated a pseudogene. This CDR3 has 16 residues. CDR3 sequence: CARSFPERGSYNEQFF. The CDR3 DNA follows: TGTGCCAGAAGCTTTCCAGAGCGGGGATCCTACAATGAGCAGTTCTTC.

The chain couples TRBV9 to TRBJ1-1; D possibly corresponds to TRBD1 (5 bases). The CDR3 is 14 residues long. V lost 3 bases, J lost 6 bases, and 15 bases lay in between. From germline, CDR1 is SGDLS and CDR2 YYNGEE. The CDR3 region has the DNA TGTGCCAGCAGCGAGACCGGGACGGTCGCTGAAGCTTTCTTT. Residues: CASSETGTVAEAFF.

This clone came up a few times. This chain uses TRBV3-1 (or the pseudogene TRBV3-2) with TRBJ1-3, with no clear D. Germline values: CDR1 LGHDT, CDR2 YNNKEL (reference sequence). The CDR3 length is 14 residues. V shed 1 base and J shed 3 bases, with 7 bases lying between them. The CDR3 DNA reads as TGTGCCAGCAGCCAAGGGGGTAGTGGAAACACCATATATTTT. Protein: CASSQGGSGNTIYF.

The V gene is TRBV11-2, the J gene TRBJ2-1; maybe TRBD1 (6 bases). V was cut by 4 bases and J by 13 bases, with 11 bases left in between. The length of the CDR3 is 11 residues. Germline V gene sequence: CDR1 SGHAT, CDR2 FQNNGV. The CDR3 DNA sequence: TGTGCCAGCAGCTATGGGACATCCCAGTTCTTC. It is translated as CASSYGTSQFF.

This clone was counted a single time. The genes are TRBV7-2 and TRBJ2-7; D tentatively reads TRBD1 or TRBD2 (5 bases each). The germline gives CDR1 SGHTA, CDR2 FQGNSA. The CDR3 is 13 amino acids. The germline V and J ends were trimmed by 6 bases and 3 bases, with 12 bases remaining between them. CDR3 protein: CASSSGRIYEQYF. The CDR3 DNA follows: TGTGCCAGCAGTTCGGGACGGATCTACGAGCAGTACTTC.

The table lists this clone with a count of one. This CDR3 is CSAYMGEQFF. The DNA for the CDR3 is TGCAGCGCGTACATGGGGGAGCAGTTCTTC. The rearrangement joins TRBV29-1 to TRBJ2-1; D gene unclear. The V gene's germline CDR1 is SQVTM and CDR2 ANQGSEA. The CDR3 covers 10 residues. Trimming pared 7 bases from V and 10 bases from J, leaving 11 bases between.

This clone was observed a few times. This chain joins TRBV7-6 and TRBJ1-3; D ambiguous. V dropped 6 bases and J dropped 0 bases, with 18 bases sitting between them. The CDR3 sequence is 17 residues long. Germline CDR1 reads SGHVS; CDR2 reads FNYEAQ. CDR3 in amino acids: CASRKDPMLTSGNTIYF. CDR3 DNA: TGTGCCAGCAGAAAAGACCCCATGTTGACCTCTGGAAACACCATATATTTT.

The chain combines TRBV2 with TRBJ2-3, with 12 positions matching TRBD2. The CDR3 has 16 amino acids. V lost 6 bases and J lost 7; bases outside the gene matches: 11. The germline V gene has CDR1 SNHLY and CDR2 FYNNEI. The CDR3 is CASRERLAGEGNTQYF. In DNA form, the CDR3 reads TGTGCCAGCAGGGAAAGACTAGCGGGAGAAGGCAATACGCAGTATTTT.

The chain has TRBV24-1 and TRBJ1-5, with D maybe TRBD1 (6 bases). Germline lookup yields CDR1 KGHDR and CDR2 SFDVKD. CDR3 length: 13 residues. Trimming removed 4 bases from V and 7 bases from J, with 10 bases in between. The CDR3 region is CATSEPQGQPQHF. DNA for the CDR3: TGTGCCACCAGTGAGCCACAGGGACAGCCCCAGCATTTT.

This chain connects TRBV4-1 to TRBJ2-3; 8 positions match TRBD2. Germline V lookup: CDR1 MGHRA, CDR2 YSYEKL. V lost 8 bases, J lost 2 bases, and 3 bases stayed unmatched. This CDR3 contains 13 residues. The CDR3 here is CASLGLATDTQYF. The CDR3 nucleotides read TGCGCCAGCCTCGGACTAGCCACAGATACGCAGTATTTT.

V is TRBV7-8 and J is TRBJ2-3; TRBD1 aligns across 10 bases. This CDR3 is 16 amino acids long. V was pared by 6 bases and J by 4 bases, with 10 bases of the junction left unmatched. Germline assignment: CDR1 SGHVS and CDR2 FQNEAQ. The CDR3 DNA reads as TGTGCCAGCAGTTTATACCGGGACAGGGGACCAGATACGCAGTATTTT. This encodes CASSLYRDRGPDTQYF. The entire variable domain, with the rest obtained from reference TRBV7-8 and TRBJ2-3, is as follows: GAGVSQSPRYKVAKRGQDVALRCDPISGHVSLFWYQQALGQGPEFLTYFQNEAQLDKSGLPSDRFFAERPEGSVSTLKIQRTQQEDSAVYLCASSLYRDRGPDTQYFGPGTRLTVL.

V and J are TRBV5-4 and TRBJ2-2; no clear D gene. Trimming took off 1 base at V and 0 bases at J, with 4 bases between the two ends. The CDR3 covers 14 residues. Germline assignment: CDR1 SGHNT and CDR2 YYREEE (reference sequence). Here the CDR3 reads CASSLSANTGELFF. The DNA for the CDR3 is TGTGCCAGCAGCTTGTCAGCGAACACCGGGGAGCTGTTTTTT.

This chain uses TRBV9 with TRBJ2-1, with 16 bases matching TRBD2. Trimming cost V 4 bases and J 0 bases; bases outside gene matches: 10. The V gene's germline CDR1 is SGDLS and CDR2 YYNGEE. There are 20 residues in the CDR3. CDR3 protein: CASSFPGLAGGQSSYNEQFF. In nucleotides, the CDR3 is TGTGCCAGCAGCTTCCCGGGACTAGCGGGGGGGCAGAGCTCCTACAATGAGCAGTTCTTC. The full variable domain, completed using reference TRBV9 and TRBJ2-1, is DSGVTQTPKHLITATGQRVTLRCSPRSGDLSVYWYQQSLDQGLQFLIQYYNGEERAKGNILERFSAQQFPDLHSELNLSSLELGDSALYFCASSFPGLAGGQSSYNEQFFGPGTRLTVL.

CDR3 region: CASSLTGVVPGELFF. CDR3 DNA sequence: TGCGCCAGCAGCCTGACAGGGGTGGTTCCCGGGGAGCTGTTTTTT. The chain recombines TRBV4-1 with TRBJ2-2; 8 bases map to TRBD1. J lost 6 bases, V lost 4 bases, and 7 bases had no gene match. CDR3 length: 15 residues. CDR1 is MGHRA and CDR2 is YSYEKL in the germline V gene.

This chain uses TRBV7-3 with TRBJ2-1; maybe TRBD1 (5 bases). With 2 bases removed from V and 6 bases from J, the gap between germline ends came to 11 bases. From germline, CDR1 is SGHTA and CDR2 FQGTGA. The CDR3 covers 14 residues. CDR3 DNA: TGTGCCAGCAGCTTACAGGGTATGGGCAATGAGCAGTTCTTC. It encodes CASSLQGMGNEQFF. Filled out from reference TRBV7-3 and TRBJ2-1, the complete variable domain reads GAGVSQTPSNKVTEKGKYVELRCDPISGHTALYWYRQSLGQGPEFLIYFQGTGAADDSGLPNDRFFAVRPEGSVSTLKIQRTERGDSAVYLCASSLQGMGNEQFFGPGTRLTVL.

The chain is built from TRBV7-8 and TRBJ2-7; D is perhaps TRBD2 (7 bases). The CDR3 has 15 residues. Germline V gene sequence: CDR1 SGHVS, CDR2 FQNEAQ. V was clipped by 1 base and J by 4 bases, with 14 bases between them. In DNA, the CDR3 is TGTGCCAGCAGCTTAGGTACGGGGGGCTCATACGAGCAGTACTTC. Encoded protein: CASSLGTGGSYEQYF.

The rearrangement links TRBV7-8 to TRBJ2-2, with TRBD2 identical over 11 bases. CDR3 length equals 17 residues. Germline V gene data show CDR1 as SGHVS and CDR2 as FQNEAQ. V dropped 6 bases and J dropped 4; count of bases not matched to a gene: 10. As DNA, the CDR3 is TGTGCCAGCAGTTCCCTAGCGGGAGGCCTAAGCACCGGGGAGCTGTTTTTT. This gives the protein CASSSLAGGLSTGELFF.

This chain connects TRBV10-3 to TRBJ1-2; D is uncertain. The CDR3 sequence is 15 residues long. Per germline, CDR1 ENHRY and CDR2 SYGVKD. Between the trimmed V and J ends, which lost 0 bases and 0 bases, there was a span of 8 bases. DNA for the CDR3: TGTGCCATCAGTGAGTCGCGGGAGTCTAACTATGGCTACACCTTC. Its protein product is CAISESRESNYGYTF.

In the case of this clone: Other DNA sequences in the same sample also yield this CDR3. The J gene is TRBJ1-2, the V gene TRBV5-1; D is undetermined. The V gene's germline CDR1 is SGHRS and CDR2 YFSETQ. The CDR3 totals 12 residues. V was shortened by 0 bases and J by 4 bases, with 4 bases between the two germline ends. CDR3 region: CASSLGGYGYTF. In DNA form, the CDR3 reads TGCGCCAGCAGCTTGGGGGGCTATGGCTACACCTTC.

The J gene is TRBJ2-2, the V gene TRBV7-2; no definite D call. Trimming removed 1 base at V and 1 base at J, with 16 bases between. The CDR3 sequence is 18 residues long. Per the germline V gene, CDR1 is SGHTA and CDR2 is FQGNSA. This CDR3 is CASSLVNWVRWNTGELFF. The DNA of the CDR3 is TGTGCCAGCAGCTTAGTTAATTGGGTGAGGTGGAACACCGGGGAGCTGTTTTTT.

This chain uses TRBV30 with TRBJ2-1; 7 bases agree with TRBD2. The CDR3 is made up of 13 amino acids. From germline, CDR1 is GTSNPN and CDR2 SVGIG (reference sequence). Trimming cost V 3 bases and J 4 bases; bases outside gene matches: 3. For the CDR3, the DNA is TGTGCCTGGAGGGGGGACTATTACAATGAGCAGTTCTTC. It translates to CAWRGDYYNEQFF.

The rearrangement joins TRBV6-5 to TRBJ1-1, with a tentative D call TRBD1 (5 bases). The CDR3 is 15 residues long. Germline V gene lookup returns CDR1 MNHEY and CDR2 SVGAGI. The V end lost 7 bases, the J end lost 4 bases, and 19 bases lay between the germline ends. As DNA, the CDR3 is TGTGCCAGCACCCAACCGGGACCCGGGAGCACTGAAGCTTTCTTT. As protein: CASTQPGPGSTEAFF.

The chain combines TRBV9 with TRBJ2-2, with 7 bases identical to TRBD1. In germline, CDR1 is SGDLS, CDR2 YYNGEE. The J segment lost 4 bases and the V segment lost 0 bases, leaving 6 bases of the junction unmatched. The length of the CDR3 is 16 residues. CDR3 sequence reads: CASSVAKGAGTGELFF. In nucleotides, the CDR3 is TGTGCCAGCAGCGTAGCGAAGGGGGCCGGCACCGGGGAGCTGTTTTTT.

Only one count was recorded for this clone. This chain joins TRBV19 and TRBJ1-3; D ambiguous. The V end was cut by 1 base, the J end by 0 bases, with 7 bases between. Per germline, CDR1 LNHDA and CDR2 SQIVND (reference sequence). The CDR3 consists of 15 residues. The CDR3 sequence: CASSIGGISGNTIYF. CDR3 coding DNA: TGTGCCAGTAGTATAGGAGGAATCTCTGGAAACACCATATATTTT.

V gene TRBV7-9 combines with J gene TRBJ1-2, with D maybe TRBD1 (5 bases). Germline V lookup: CDR1 SEHNR, CDR2 FQNEAQ (reference sequence). The V and J ends lost 8 bases and 4 bases respectively, with 14 bases between them. The length of the CDR3 is 13 residues. The CDR3: CASGKGTLYGYTF. The DNA for the CDR3 is TGTGCCAGCGGCAAGGGGACCCTCTATGGCTACACCTTC.

This sequence joins TRBV10-2 and TRBJ2-6; unclear D gene. The CDR3 consists of 14 residues. V lost 8 bases, J lost 0 bases, and 8 bases lay in between. CDR1 WSHSY and CDR2 SAAADI come from the germline V gene. The CDR3: CASGRLSGANVLTF. In nucleotides, the CDR3 is TGCGCCAGCGGCCGGCTCTCTGGGGCCAACGTCCTGACTTTC.

The rearrangement links TRBV6-2 or TRBV6-3 to TRBJ2-7, with TRBD1 identical over 11 bases. The CDR3 sequence is 15 residues long. V lost 2 bases to trimming and J lost 4 bases; unmatched junction nucleotides: 4. Germline loops: CDR1 MNHEY, CDR2 SVGEGT. Here the CDR3 reads CASSYVDRGLYEQYF. The CDR3 DNA is TGTGCCAGCAGTTACGTGGACAGGGGGCTGTACGAGCAGTACTTC.

The chain has TRBV9 and TRBJ1-2; 9 bases are a match to TRBD1. V lost 0 bases, J lost 6 bases, and 3 bases stayed unmatched. Germline V lookup: CDR1 SGDLS, CDR2 YYNGEE. The CDR3 extends over 14 amino acids. In DNA form, the CDR3 reads TGTGCCAGCAGCGTAGGTGGACAGGGGAATGGCTACACCTTC. Protein: CASSVGGQGNGYTF.